The 23 T cell receptor beta chains given below trace back to one sample, sequenced in a study of vaccination effects on CD4 cells after COVID-19. Some clones are missing from TCRdb's copy, which holds only in-frame ones; the method was immunoSEQ multiplex PCR. The table records 30,000 to 45,000 clones, 70% to 80% of them present only once. ViraFEST assay sequencing came after antigen-specific CD4+ T cells were expanded with viral peptide pools. Following 10 days of culture, CD4+ T cells were isolated. SARS-CoV-2 infection was confirmed by PCR in the person between March and December 2020. Their specific antigens are unknown. The sequencing used CD4+ T cells from PBMCs cultured with HCoV-NL63 spike peptides, collected before COVID-19 vaccination. The receptors derive from a human donor who had a prior SARS-CoV-2 infection.

This clone was observed a handful of times. This chain joins TRBV2 and TRBJ2-5, with unresolved D. Germline CDR1 is SNHLY and CDR2 is FYNNEI. Trimming stripped 7 bases from V and 4 bases from J, with 10 bases between. The CDR3 is 12 amino acids. DNA of the CDR3: TGTGCCAGCAATAGGTTTTTAGAGACCCAGTACTTC. This translates into CASNRFLETQYF.

The chain has TRBV6-5 and TRBJ2-1; tentative D call: TRBD2 (5 bases). CDR3 length equals 14 residues. Looked up from germline, CDR1 is MNHEY and CDR2 is SVGAGI. V was clipped by 7 bases and J by 0 bases, with 10 bases between them. This CDR3 reads CASTDWSSYNEQFF. The CDR3 region has the DNA TGTGCCAGCACGGACTGGAGCTCCTACAATGAGCAGTTCTTC.

The chain combines TRBV18 with TRBJ2-3; 9 positions match TRBD1. Trimming cost V 4 bases and J 1 base; bases outside gene matches: 6. This CDR3 is 16 amino acids long. The germline V gene has CDR1 KGHSH and CDR2 LQKENI. The CDR3 nucleotides read TGTGCCAGCTCACTAGGGACAGGGAGCCGCACAGATACGCAGTATTTT. Its protein is CASSLGTGSRTDTQYF.

The J gene is TRBJ2-6, the V gene TRBV30; D remains unclear. V lost 2 bases and J 0 bases, leaving 5 bases between the germline ends. CDR3 length: 14 amino acids. Germline loops: CDR1 GTSNPN, CDR2 SVGIG (reference sequence). The CDR3 protein is CAWSMDSGANVLTF. Here the CDR3 DNA reads TGTGCCTGGAGTATGGACTCTGGGGCCAACGTCCTGACTTTC.

This clone was seen only a few times. The V and J genes are TRBV4-3 and TRBJ2-3, with D maybe TRBD2 (5 bases). V was clipped by 1 base and J by 4 bases, with 18 bases between them. Germline CDR1 is LGHNA and CDR2 is YSLEER. This CDR3 has 17 amino acids. CDR3 sequence: CASSQGVVFRGPDTQYF. The CDR3 DNA reads TGCGCCAGCAGCCAAGGGGTCGTTTTTCGGGGTCCAGATACGCAGTATTTT.

This sequence joins TRBV14 and TRBJ2-7; no clear D. The V end was cut by 1 base, the J end by 4 bases, with 8 bases between. The CDR3 covers 13 residues. CDR1 and CDR2 from the germline V gene are SGHDN and FVKESK. CDR3 loop: CASSQGYVYEQYF. CDR3 nucleotide sequence: TGTGCCAGCAGCCAAGGGTACGTGTACGAGCAGTACTTC.

CDR3 coding DNA: TGTGCCAGCAGCTTTTACGAGGGACTAGCAGGAAACATTCAGTACTTC. Residues: CASSFYEGLAGNIQYF. The chain has TRBV7-8 and TRBJ2-4; 9 bases align to TRBD2. The trim removed 3 bases at V and 6 bases at J, leaving 9 bases unmatched. The CDR3 extends over 16 amino acids. Looked up from germline, CDR1 is SGHVS and CDR2 is FQNEAQ.

The V call is TRBV30, the J call TRBJ2-6; D is undetermined. The germline V gene encodes CDR1 GTSNPN and CDR2 SVGIG (reference sequence). The CDR3 runs 15 residues. V lost 2 bases to trimming and J lost 0 bases, with 8 bases between them. CDR3 region: CAWSRLVSGANVLTF. The CDR3 DNA is TGTGCCTGGAGTAGGTTGGTCTCTGGGGCCAACGTCCTGACTTTC. Supplemented by reference TRBV30 and TRBJ2-6, the full variable domain reads SQTIHQWPATLVQPVGSPLSLECTVEGTSNPNLYWYRQAAGRGLQLLFYSVGIGQISSEVPQNLSASRPQDRQFILSSKKLLLSDSGFYLCAWSRLVSGANVLTFGAGSRLTVL.

The V gene is TRBV5-6, the J gene TRBJ1-2, with 9 bases matching TRBD1. The CDR3 is 17 amino acids. CDR1 and CDR2 from the germline V gene are SGHDT and YYEEEE. J was trimmed by 2 bases and V by 4 bases; bases with no gene match: 12. In nucleotides, the CDR3 is TGTGCCAGCAGCCCGATGGGGACAGGGACGATAAACTATGGCTACACCTTC. Translation gives CASSPMGTGTINYGYTF.

This clone was counted between two and nine times. The CDR3: CASSLGGQGDLALHF. CDR3 in DNA: TGTGCCAGCAGCTTGGGGGGACAGGGTGATTTAGCCCTCCACTTT. The chain recombines TRBV5-4 with TRBJ1-6; 9 bases are a match to TRBD1. The CDR3 totals 15 residues. Germline CDR1 reads SGHNT; CDR2 reads YYREEE (reference sequence). V lost 0 bases to trimming and J lost 14 bases; unmatched junction nucleotides: 9.

The chain couples TRBV12-3 or TRBV12-4 to TRBJ2-5, with 8 bases fitting TRBD2. Trimming at V came to 3 bases and at J to 7 bases, leaving 4 bases not matched to a gene. The CDR3 runs to 13 residues. In DNA, the CDR3 is TGTGCCAGCAGTTTGACGGGAGGGGGGACCCAGTACTTC. This codes for CASSLTGGGTQYF.

The chain is built from TRBV7-3 and TRBJ2-6; D is unresolved. The germline V gene encodes CDR1 SGHTA and CDR2 FQGTGA. V was trimmed by 2 bases and J by 1 base, leaving 6 bases between them. This CDR3 is built from 15 residues. CDR3 residues: CASSLFVSGANVLTF. The DNA of the CDR3 is TGTGCCAGCAGCTTATTTGTATCTGGGGCCAACGTCCTGACTTTC.

The V and J genes are TRBV6-5 and TRBJ2-3, with a weak D call TRBD1 (5 bases). The germline gives CDR1 MNHEY, CDR2 SVGAGI. V was pared by 0 bases and J by 9 bases, with 19 bases between. The CDR3 is made up of 16 amino acids. CDR3 protein: CASSYSVSTGVKTQYF. The CDR3 DNA reads TGTGCCAGCAGTTACTCCGTGTCTACAGGCGTCAAGACGCAGTATTTT.

V gene TRBV15 combines with J gene TRBJ2-7; 7 bases line up with TRBD1. This CDR3 comprises 14 residues. CDR1 LNHNV and CDR2 YYDKDF come from the germline V gene (reference sequence). V was clipped by 5 bases and J by 2 bases; unmatched bases: 6. CDR3 bases: TGTGCCACCAGCGGGAGACAGGGAGCCTACGAGCAGTACTTC. It yields the protein CATSGRQGAYEQYF.

The J gene is TRBJ2-1, the V gene TRBV9; 7 positions match TRBD1. This CDR3 spans 16 amino acids. Losses at the gene ends were 4 bases for V and 0 bases for J; bases not matched to a gene: 7. From germline, CDR1 is SGDLS and CDR2 YYNGEE. DNA of the CDR3: TGTGCCAGCAGCTCGAGACAGGGTAGCTCCTACAATGAGCAGTTCTTC. It encodes CASSSRQGSSYNEQFF.

This clone occurred a few times. V and J are TRBV18 and TRBJ2-7, with TRBD2 identical over 7 bases. The V and J ends lost 2 bases and 0 bases, in that order; junction bases with no gene match: 4. This CDR3 region has 15 residues. Germline CDR1 reads KGHSH; CDR2 reads LQKENI. CDR3: CASSPSGGGSYEQYF. Here the CDR3 DNA reads TGTGCCAGCTCACCATCGGGAGGAGGCTCCTACGAGCAGTACTTC.

The chain is built from TRBV3-1 (or the pseudogene TRBV3-2) and TRBJ2-5; TRBD2 aligns across 11 bases. Germline assignment: CDR1 LGHDT and CDR2 YNNKEL (reference sequence). The CDR3 totals 18 residues. V was clipped by 1 base and J by 1 base; unmatched bases: 8. This CDR3 reads CASSQAWGLAGGQETQYF. In DNA form, the CDR3 reads TGTGCCAGCAGCCAAGCCTGGGGCCTAGCGGGGGGCCAAGAGACCCAGTACTTC.

The chain recombines TRBV11-3 with TRBJ2-1; D perhaps matches TRBD2 (6 bases). This CDR3 is 16 amino acids long. Germline CDR1 is SGHNT and CDR2 is YENEEA. With 0 bases removed from V and 4 bases from J, the gap between germline ends came to 13 bases. The CDR3 DNA reads TGTGCCAGCAGCTTAGATTCGGGAGTTTCGTACAATGAGCAGTTCTTC. This sequence encodes CASSLDSGVSYNEQFF.

This rearrangement joins TRBV7-3 to TRBJ2-1; the D gene is possibly TRBD1 (7 bases). The CDR3 length is 15 residues. With 5 bases removed from V and 5 bases from J, the gap between germline ends came to 16 bases. Germline V CDR1 and CDR2: SGHTA, FQGTGA. CDR3 residues: CASSPQGGHNNEQFF. The CDR3 nucleotides read TGTGCCAGCAGCCCCCAGGGGGGTCACAACAATGAGCAGTTCTTC.

V usage is TRBV12-3 or TRBV12-4 and J usage is TRBJ1-2; tentatively, D is TRBD1 (6 bases). Trimming took 3 bases from V and 4 from J, leaving 9 bases between them. The CDR3 totals 13 residues. The CDR3 loop reads CASSFEGVYGYTF. The CDR3 nucleotides read TGTGCCAGCAGTTTCGAGGGGGTCTATGGCTACACCTTC.

The J gene is TRBJ2-7, the V gene TRBV27, with D possibly being TRBD1 (5 bases). Per germline, CDR1 MNHEY and CDR2 SMNVEV (reference sequence). The CDR3 consists of 14 residues. Trimming removed 3 bases at V and 5 bases at J, with 14 bases between. The CDR3 region is CASSFGQGSNEQYF. In DNA form, the CDR3 reads TGTGCCAGCAGTTTCGGCCAGGGTAGTAACGAGCAGTACTTC.

The chain combines TRBV2 with TRBJ1-2; TRBD1 is a possible D gene (5 bases). The CDR3 sequence is 13 residues long. The V gene's germline CDR1 is SNHLY and CDR2 FYNNEI. The V and J ends lost 2 bases and 8 bases respectively, with 12 bases between them. CDR3 residues: CASSEKGRFGYTF. CDR3 nucleotides: TGTGCCAGCAGTGAAAAGGGACGTTTCGGCTACACCTTC. Full variable domain (outside the CDR3, taken from reference TRBV2 and TRBJ1-2): EPEVTQTPSHQVTQMGQEVILRCVPISNHLYFYWYRQILGQKVEFLVSFYNNEISEKSEIFDDQFSVERPDGSNFTLKIRSTKLEDSAMYFCASSEKGRFGYTFGSGTRLTVV.

The rearrangement uses TRBV19 and TRBJ1-1; D uncertain. Trimming removed 5 bases at V and 4 bases at J, with 20 bases between. Germline CDR1 reads LNHDA; CDR2 reads SQIVND (reference sequence). The CDR3 length is 16 residues. CDR3 DNA: TGTGCCAGTAGTCCCCACTGGGCGAGCATGGGCACTGAAGCTTTCTTT. Protein product: CASSPHWASMGTEAFF.